The T cell receptor beta chain described here comes from a study of blood T cells in healthy people across ages. Study results and limitations: Donor CMV infection status was unknown, possibly confounding age-related changes in expanded clonotypes.

Concerning this clonotype: What it binds is unknown. A read error may account for a junction end that differs from germline.

The CDR3 has 14 amino acids. Germline V gene sequence: CDR1 SGHTA, CDR2 FQGNSA. Then a second PCR, running roughly 7 to 11 cycles, was carried out with a sample-barcoded 5' primer and a J-beta primer mix. TCRdb used MiXCR to reprocess the 5' RACE reads, holding one entry per CDR3 protein. The repertoire has hundreds of thousands of distinct CDR3 sequences, roughly 43% of them found once; the top ten carry about 20%. Total RNA, at least 5 micrograms per sample, was extracted from PBMCs. The rearrangement joins TRBV7-2 to TRBJ1-1; 9 bases are shared with TRBD1. The source is a woman aged 55-70 years in good health. Sequencing was performed on blood. CDR3 protein: CGSSWDRVSTEAFF. The CDR3 nucleotides read TGTGGCAGCAGCTGGGACAGGGTGTCGACTGAAGCTTTCTTT.